The clone carrying this TCR beta chain turned up a few times. Its antigen is undetermined. CDR1 is SGHRS and CDR2 is YFSETQ in the germline V gene. V lost 0 bases and J 4 bases, leaving 5 bases between the germline ends. This CDR3 is 13 amino acids long. The record originates from a study of identical twins. Whole-study findings and limits: Conclusions were drawn cross-sectionally by statistical analysis, without following the same donors. Alpha sequences that were out-of-frame and twin-shared showed an excess of low generation probability. Models predicted too little out-of-frame TCR alpha sharing in monozygotic twins.

TCRdb ran MiXCR on the 5' RACE reads and lists one entry per CDR3 protein. The data show 200,000 to 250,000 distinct CDR3 sequences, around an eighth seen once. The sequencing input was memory (CD45RO+) T cells sorted from blood. The clonotype originates from a woman aged 18 to 35 in good health. The V gene is TRBV5-1, the J gene TRBJ1-5; a weak D match, TRBD1 (5 bases). The CDR3 here is CASSLGTNQPQHF. The CDR3 nucleotides are TGCGCCAGCAGCTTGGGGACAAATCAGCCCCAGCATTTT. Full variable domain (remainder filled in from reference TRBV5-1 and TRBJ1-5): KAGVTQTPRYLIKTRGQQVTLSCSPISGHRSVSWYQQTPGQGLQFLFEYFSETQRNKGNFPGRFSGRQFSNSRSEMNVSTLELGDSALYLCASSLGTNQPQHFGDGTRLSIL.